Sequencing of this TCR beta chain was carried out in a study of blood T cell repertoires in COVID-19. Study overall: Samples of COVID-19 (acute and convalescent) were obtained from the United States, Italy and Spain. PBMCs, B-cell-depleted T cells, or T cells provided the cDNA or gDNA that made up the material.

There are 13 residues in the CDR3. Trimming took 0 bases from V and 5 from J, leaving 4 bases between them. Germline V CDR1 and CDR2: MNHEY, SVGAGI. Authors' data handling: By means of reference gene primer amplification, nucleated cell counts were estimated. TCRdb's copy holds only in-frame clones and misses some; the assay was immunoSEQ multiplex PCR. V and J calls and clone size come straight from that table; D and trimming were deduced from the DNA. Of just over 300,000 clones listed, approximately 90% were seen once; the top ten hold roughly 2.3%. The chain uses TRBV6-5 and TRBJ2-2; D remains unclear. This clonotype was sampled from a man aged 18 to 35 with active or convalescent COVID-19. Sequenced input: peripheral blood. The CDR3 is CASSYSVTGELFF. The CDR3 coding sequence is TGTGCCAGCAGTTACTCCGTAACCGGGGAGCTGTTTTTT.